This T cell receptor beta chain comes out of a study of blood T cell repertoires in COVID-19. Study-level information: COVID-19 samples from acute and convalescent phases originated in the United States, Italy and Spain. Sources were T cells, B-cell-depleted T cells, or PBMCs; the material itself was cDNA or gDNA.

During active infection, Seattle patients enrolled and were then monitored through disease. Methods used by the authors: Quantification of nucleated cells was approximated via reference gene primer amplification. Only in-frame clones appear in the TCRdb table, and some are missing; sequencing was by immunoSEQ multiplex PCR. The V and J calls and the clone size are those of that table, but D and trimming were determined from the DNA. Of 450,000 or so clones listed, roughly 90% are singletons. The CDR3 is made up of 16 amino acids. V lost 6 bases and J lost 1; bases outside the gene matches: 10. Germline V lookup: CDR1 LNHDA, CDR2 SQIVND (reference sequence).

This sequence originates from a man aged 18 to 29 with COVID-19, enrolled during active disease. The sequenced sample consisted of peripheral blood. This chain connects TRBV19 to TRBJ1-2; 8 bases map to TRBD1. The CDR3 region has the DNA TGTGCCAGTAGGCCGTGGTCGGGACAGGTTAACTATGGCTACACCTTC. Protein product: CASRPWSGQVNYGYTF.